A single sample gave rise to the 10 T cell receptor beta chains below, sequenced in a study of blood T cells in healthy people across ages. Through a sample-barcoded 5' primer and a J-beta primer mix, a second PCR was run for roughly 6 to 11 cycles. In TCRdb, the 5' RACE reads were re-called with MiXCR into one record per CDR3 protein. The repertoire holds about 1.7 million distinct CDR3 sequences, with roughly 27% as singletons. Material: blood. All receptors come from a woman younger than 45 in good health.

This clonotype was detected a few times. V gene TRBV5-1 combines with J gene TRBJ2-1; D unclear. V lost 2 bases, J lost 8 bases, and 8 bases lay in between. The CDR3 length is 12 residues. From germline, CDR1 is SGHRS and CDR2 YFSETQ. Here the CDR3 reads CASSFTFYEQFF. The CDR3 DNA is TGCGCCAGCAGCTTTACTTTTTATGAGCAGTTCTTC.

This clonotype was seen more than once but under ten times. The chain joins TRBV18 to TRBJ2-7; no definite D call. Germline-derived CDR1 and CDR2 are KGHSH and LQKENI. The CDR3 runs to 13 residues. Trimming took 1 base from V and 2 from J, leaving 6 bases between them. The CDR3 is CASSPRQAYEQYF. The DNA for the CDR3 is TGTGCCAGCTCACCACGACAAGCCTACGAGCAGTACTTC. Filled out from reference TRBV18 and TRBJ2-7, the complete variable domain reads NAGVMQNPRHLVRRRGQEARLRCSPMKGHSHVYWYRQLPEEGLKFMVYLQKENIIDESGMPKERFSAEFPKEGPSILRIQQVVRGDSAAYFCASSPRQAYEQYFGPGTRLTVT.

As concerns this clonotype: A read error may account for a junction end that differs from germline. The chain uses TRBV7-3 and TRBJ2-6; tentative D call: TRBD1 (5 bases). The CDR3 loop spans 16 amino acids. Germline V lookup: CDR1 SGHTA, CDR2 FQGTGA. The CDR3 region is CASSTQGSSGANVRTF. The CDR3 DNA reads as TGTGCCAGCAGCACTCAGGGATCCTCTGGGGCCAACGTCCGGACTTTC.

This clonotype was detected a few times. One end of the junction is discordant with germline, which a read error may explain. This chain joins TRBV9 and TRBJ2-7, with 7 bases identical to TRBD2. The germline V gene has CDR1 SGDLS and CDR2 YYNGEE. The length of the CDR3 is 15 residues. DNA of the CDR3: TGTGCCAACAGCGTAGGTTTGTCTAGCGGCTACGAGCAGTGCTTC. Translating it yields CANSVGLSSGYEQCF.

The chain couples TRBV15 to TRBJ1-2; no clear D. Germline V gene data show CDR1 as LNHNV and CDR2 as YYDKDF (reference sequence). The CDR3 spans 15 residues. V was pared by 5 bases and J by 4 bases, with 17 bases between. As DNA, the CDR3 is TGTGCCACCAGCGGCCGGGCCGACGACCCCTATGGCTACACCTTC. Protein product: CATSGRADDPYGYTF.

J is TRBJ2-4 and V is TRBV4-2; D is ambiguous. The CDR3 extends over 14 amino acids. Trimming cost V 0 bases and J 16 bases, with 19 bases left between them. Germline CDR1 is LGHNA and CDR2 is YNFKEQ. CDR3 nucleotide sequence: TGTGCCAGCAGCCAAGATTACGGGCTACGCGAGCTATACTTC. Protein sequence: CASSQDYGLRELYF.

A few counts support this clonotype. The chain carries TRBV10-3 and TRBJ2-3, with D tentatively TRBD2 (5 bases). Between the trimmed V and J ends, which lost 3 bases and 0 bases, there was a span of 10 bases. The CDR3 covers 15 residues. Germline CDR1 and CDR2: ENHRY and SYGVKD. The CDR3 sequence: CAISEASLSTDTQYF. The CDR3 coding sequence is TGTGCCATCAGTGAAGCTAGCCTCAGCACAGATACGCAGTATTTT.

V gene TRBV3-1 combines with J gene TRBJ1-2; no reliable D call. CDR3 length: 14 amino acids. Trimming removed 4 bases from V and 2 bases from J, with 11 bases in between. Germline V gene sequence: CDR1 LGHDT, CDR2 YNNKEL (reference sequence). The CDR3 sequence is CASSPQDGNYGYTF. The CDR3 DNA is TGTGCCAGCAGCCCCCAGGACGGGAACTATGGCTACACCTTC.

This sequence joins TRBV13 and TRBJ2-5; D may be TRBD1 (5 bases). Germline values: CDR1 PRHDT, CDR2 FYEKMQ (reference sequence). CDR3 size: 13 residues. V lost 3 bases and J 11 bases, leaving 16 bases between the germline ends. CDR3 sequence: CASSFAGLGGQYF. The CDR3 nucleotides read TGTGCCAGCAGCTTTGCAGGGTTGGGTGGGCAGTACTTC.

The rearrangement uses TRBV4-3 and TRBJ2-3; D unresolved. Trimming pared 0 bases from V and 0 bases from J, leaving 7 bases between. The CDR3 has 15 amino acids. The germline V gene encodes CDR1 LGHNA and CDR2 YSLEER. The CDR3 loop is CASSQDFGSTDTQYF. Written as DNA, the CDR3 is TGCGCCAGCAGCCAAGATTTCGGGAGCACAGATACGCAGTATTTT.